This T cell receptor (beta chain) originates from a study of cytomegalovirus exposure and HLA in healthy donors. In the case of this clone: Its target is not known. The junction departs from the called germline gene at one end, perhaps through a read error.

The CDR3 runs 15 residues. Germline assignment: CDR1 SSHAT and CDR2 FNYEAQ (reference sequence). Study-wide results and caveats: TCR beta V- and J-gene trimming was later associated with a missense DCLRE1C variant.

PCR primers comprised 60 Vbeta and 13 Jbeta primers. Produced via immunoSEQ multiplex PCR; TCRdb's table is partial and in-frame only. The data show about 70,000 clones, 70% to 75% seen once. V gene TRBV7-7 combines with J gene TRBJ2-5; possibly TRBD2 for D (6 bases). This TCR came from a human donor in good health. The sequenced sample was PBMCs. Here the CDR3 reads CASSSKMGGQETQYF. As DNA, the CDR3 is TGTGCTAGCAGCTCGAAAATGGGGGGACAAGAGACCCAGTACTTC. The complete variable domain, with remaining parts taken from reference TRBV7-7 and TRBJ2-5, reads GAGVSQSPRYKVTKRGQDVTLRCDPISSHATLYWYQQALGQGPEFLTYFNYEAQPDKSGLPSDRFSAERPEGSISTLTIQRTEQRDSAMYRCASSSKMGGQETQYFGPGTRLLVL.